This is a list of T cell receptor beta chains from one sample in a study of beta chain features in type 1 diabetes. Profiling relied on immunoSEQ multiplex PCR, and the TCRdb table lists in-frame clones only, not all of them. The sample gives roughly 330,000 clones, approximately 12% of which show up once; 0.015% is in the top ten. Source material: naive CD4+ T cells from blood. The receptor set was obtained from a woman in her late teens or twenties with type 1 diabetes. CDR3s include the opening cysteine and the closing phenylalanine or tryptophan. D genes are given only for firm matches. Clone size, where shown, is once, few, many, or a class for clones that have expanded.

J	V	size	D	DNA	CDR3
TRBJ2-6	TRBV28	many	TRBD1	TGTGCCGTCACAGGGGCTGGGGCCAACGTCCTGACTTTC	CAVTGAGANVLTF
TRBJ2-5	TRBV7-6	-	-	TGTGCCAGCAGCTTAACTCCAGGGTTATCTGAGACCCAGTACTTC	CASSLTPGLSETQYF
TRBJ2-5	TRBV9	few	-	TGTGCCAGCAGCGTAGTACAGGGACCGTCGGGGACCCAGTACTTC	CASSVVQGPSGTQYF
TRBJ2-5	TRBV7-7	-	TRBD2	TGTGCCAGCAGCTTAGCATCAGGACTAGCGGGCAAAGAGACCCAGTACTTC	CASSLASGLAGKETQYF
TRBJ2-1	TRBV10-3	-	TRBD1	TGTGCCATGGGACAGCTAGCCAATGAGCAGTTCTTC	CAMGQLANEQFF
TRBJ2-1	TRBV29-1	few	-	TGCAGCGTTGAAGGGGCTGGGTCCTACAATGAGCAGTTCTTC	CSVEGAGSYNEQFF
TRBJ2-2	TRBV30	-	-	TGTGCCTGGACAACAAAGAACACCGGGGAGCTGTTTTTT	CAWTTKNTGELFF
TRBJ1-1	TRBV4-1	few	-	TGCGCCAGCAGCCTAAACCAGGGGAACACTGAAGCTTTCTTT	CASSLNQGNTEAFF
TRBJ1-2	TRBV30	-	-	TGTGCCTGGAGTGTGGCCATGAACTATGGCTACACCTTC	CAWSVAMNYGYTF
TRBJ2-7	TRBV30	few	-	TGTGCCTGCGACAGATCCTACGAGCAGTACTTC	CACDRSYEQYF
TRBJ2-2	TRBV11-2	-	-	TGTGCCAGCAGCTTACAGACAGGTTACACCGGGGAGCTGTTTTTT	CASSLQTGYTGELFF
TRBJ2-1	TRBV10-1	-	-	TGCGCCAGCAGTGAGGGACAGGCGGGAGGTGGGGGAGAGTTCTTC	CASSEGQAGGGGEFF
TRBJ2-5	TRBV5-8	-	-	TGTGCCAGCAGCCAGGACACGGAAGAGACCCAGTACTTC	CASSQDTEETQYF
TRBJ1-2	TRBV25-1	-	-	TGTGCCAGCAGTGGAGTTGGAGGGTCCTATGGCTACACCTTC	CASSGVGGSYGYTF
TRBJ2-3	TRBV6-5	few	TRBD2	TGTGCCAGCAGTAGACTAGCGGAGACCACAGATACGCAGTATTTT	CASSRLAETTDTQYF
TRBJ1-1	TRBV19	-	TRBD1	TGTGCCAGTAGTACCCTCGGGCGTATAGGGGGCCCTGAAGCTTTCTTT	CASSTLGRIGGPEAFF
TRBJ2-3	TRBV19	few	TRBD2	TGTGCCAGCCTCGGGCTAGCGGGAGGTGCAGATACGCAGTATTTT	CASLGLAGGADTQYF
TRBJ1-4	TRBV27	-	TRBD1	TGTGCCAGCAGTTTGAGACAGGGAACTAATGAAAAACTGTTTTTT	CASSLRQGTNEKLFF
TRBJ2-1	TRBV6-6	-	TRBD2	TGTGCCAGCAGTTACTCCCTCGCGGGAGGGTACAATGAGCAGTTCTTC	CASSYSLAGGYNEQFF
TRBJ2-1	TRBV27	-	TRBD2	TGTGCCAGCACCCCACTAGCGAGCTCCTACAATGAGCAGTTCTTC	CASTPLASSYNEQFF
TRBJ2-3	TRBV7-2	few	TRBD2	TGTGCCAGCAGCTTAGTAGGTCTAGCGGGAATGGATACGCAGTATTTT	CASSLVGLAGMDTQYF
TRBJ2-2	TRBV28	few	TRBD2	TGTGCCAGCAGCCCGGGGGGGGGCCGGGAGCTGTTTTTT	CASSPGGGRELFF
TRBJ1-5	TRBV27	-	-	TGTGCCAGCAGTCCTCATGGTAGTCAGCCCCAGCATTTT	CASSPHGSQPQHF
TRBJ1-4	TRBV18	-	TRBD1	TGTGCCAGCTCACTGACAGGGGATGGCGAAAAACTGTTTTTT	CASSLTGDGEKLFF
TRBJ1-1	TRBV30	few	TRBD1	TGTGCCTGGACCCTCCGGGACAGGGGCGAAGCTTTCTTT	CAWTLRDRGEAFF
TRBJ2-5	TRBV6-1	-	TRBD2	TGTGCCATCAGTGAGTCGCCGGGACTAGCGGGAGAGGAGACCCAGTACTTC	CAISESPGLAGEETQYF
TRBJ2-2	TRBV18	few	TRBD1	TGTGCCAGCTCCCCGAGGACAGGGACGAACACCGGGGAGCTGTTTTTT	CASSPRTGTNTGELFF
TRBJ2-3	TRBV5-1	-	-	TGCGCCAGCAGCTTGTCGGGAGTATGGGTCGGGGATACGCAGTATTTT	CASSLSGVWVGDTQYF
TRBJ1-1	TRBV25-1	-	-	TGTGCCAGCAGTGAACTACAGGGTTACACTGAAGCTTTCTTT	CASSELQGYTEAFF
TRBJ2-3	TRBV7-2	few	-	TGTGCCAGCAGCTTTACGGGGGATTCCACAGATACGCAGTATTTT	CASSFTGDSTDTQYF
TRBJ2-3	TRBV29-1	few	-	TGCAGCGTTGGGAAGGCAGGGGAGACAGATACGCAGTATTTT	CSVGKAGETDTQYF
TRBJ1-1	TRBV7-9	few	TRBD1	TGTGCCAGCAGCGAACAGGGGTTCACTGAAGCTTTCTTT	CASSEQGFTEAFF
TRBJ1-2	TRBV25-1	-	-	TGTGCCAGCAGTGAATCGGGTTTACATGGCTACACCTTC	CASSESGLHGYTF
TRBJ2-1	TRBV7-3	few	TRBD2	TGTGCCAGCAGCTTAACGGGAGGGGTCTCCTACAATGAGCAGTTCTTC	CASSLTGGVSYNEQFF
TRBJ1-1	TRBV30	-	-	TGTGCCTGGAGCAGGGAAACGAACACTGAAGCTTTCTTT	CAWSRETNTEAFF
TRBJ1-2	TRBV7-9	-	TRBD1	TGTGCCAGCAGCCCGGGGCAGGGGGCTTGCACCTTC	CASSPGQGACTF
TRBJ2-7	TRBV4-1	-	TRBD2	TGCGCCAGCAGCCCCGGACTAGCCTACGAGCAGTACTTC	CASSPGLAYEQYF
TRBJ2-5	TRBV7-2	-	TRBD1	TGTGCCAGCAGCTTCCAGGGGGCAGGGGAGACCCAGTACTTC	CASSFQGAGETQYF
TRBJ2-1	TRBV18	-	TRBD2	TGTGCCAGCTCACCTGGGACTAGCGGGAGGACGTACAATGAGCAGTTCTTC	CASSPGTSGRTYNEQFF
TRBJ2-7	TRBV28	few	-	TGTGCCAGCAGCTCCGGGACAACCTCCTACGAGCAGTACTTC	CASSSGTTSYEQYF
TRBJ1-2	TRBV7-2	few	-	TGTGCCAGCAGCTTAGAAAGCGACAGTAACTATGGCTACACCTTC	CASSLESDSNYGYTF
TRBJ2-5	TRBV11-2	few	TRBD1	TGTGCCAGCAGCTATATGGGACAGGGGGGCGGAGAGACCCAGTACTTC	CASSYMGQGGGETQYF
TRBJ2-2	TRBV7-9	-	-	TGTGCCAGCAGCCCCGGGACAACCGCGAACACCGGGGAGCTGTTTTTT	CASSPGTTANTGELFF
TRBJ2-6	TRBV5-6	few	-	TGTGCCAGCAGCTTGGGCGGGGTCTCTGGGGCCAACGTCCTGACTTTC	CASSLGGVSGANVLTF
TRBJ2-5	TRBV30	-	-	TGTGCCTGGAGCATAACCAGTCAAGAGACCCAGTACTTC	CAWSITSQETQYF
TRBJ2-3	TRBV11-2	few	TRBD2	TGTGCCAGCAGCTTAGCTCCTAGCGGGAGTGGGACAGATACGCAGTATTTT	CASSLAPSGSGTDTQYF
TRBJ2-1	TRBV25-1	-	-	TGTGCCAGCACTAGAACCCGGGGGGCAGGGTCCTACAATGAGCAGTTCTTC	CASTRTRGAGSYNEQFF
TRBJ2-7	TRBV25-1	few	-	TGTGCCAGCAGAGAGTATTACGAGCAGTACTTC	CASREYYEQYF
TRBJ2-5	TRBV28	-	-	TGTGCCAGCAGTTTGAGGAAAGAGACCCAGTACTTC	CASSLRKETQYF
TRBJ1-5	TRBV7-9	few	TRBD1	TGTGCCAGCAGCCCAGGGGGCGAAGGTCAGCCCCAGCATTTT	CASSPGGEGQPQHF
TRBJ1-5	TRBV5-1	few	TRBD1	TGCGCCAGCAGCCCAGAGGGACAGGTCAATCAGCCCCAGCATTTT	CASSPEGQVNQPQHF
TRBJ1-5	TRBV2	-	TRBD1	TGTGCCAGCAGTGGGGGGACAGGGAGCAATCAGCCCCAGCATTTT	CASSGGTGSNQPQHF
TRBJ1-2	TRBV9	few	-	TGTGCCAGCAGCGTAGCTAAGGGATGGGATCGGGGCTATGGCTACACCTTC	CASSVAKGWDRGYGYTF